Below, 9 T cell receptor beta chains from the same sample are listed, as sequenced in a study of blood T cell repertoires in COVID-19. Method: immunoSEQ multiplex PCR; TCRdb's copy keeps in-frame clones and lacks some. The sample consists of 540,000 or so clones, around 90% of them appearing once. The material sequenced was peripheral blood. The receptors come from a woman between 45 and 60 years old with COVID-19, enrolled during active disease.

This clone was detected once. The rearrangement uses TRBV27 and TRBJ1-6, with 8 bases lining up with TRBD1. The V segment lost 3 bases and the J segment 6 bases; nucleotides outside the gene matches: 10. CDR1 and CDR2 (germline): MNHEY, SMNVEV (reference sequence). The CDR3 spans 17 residues. The CDR3: CASSFGGGTGINSPLHF. The CDR3 DNA reads TGTGCCAGCAGTTTTGGGGGCGGGACAGGTATTAATTCACCCCTCCACTTT.

The chain recombines TRBV3-1 (or the pseudogene TRBV3-2) with TRBJ2-7, with 8 nucleotides matching TRBD2. Germline-derived CDR1 and CDR2 are LGHDT and YNNKEL (reference sequence). The junction had 4 bases not matched to a gene; V was cut back by 5 bases and J by 1 base. This CDR3 spans 14 amino acids. The CDR3 spells CASSDTSGSYEQYF. The CDR3 DNA is TGTGCCAGCAGCGACACTAGCGGATCCTACGAGCAGTACTTC.

This chain uses TRBV6-1 with TRBJ2-1; D might be TRBD1 (5 bases). V lost 3 bases, J lost 13 bases, and 16 bases lay in between. This CDR3 has 13 amino acids. Germline loops: CDR1 MNHNS, CDR2 SASEGT. In nucleotides, the CDR3 is TGTGCCAGCAGTGAGTCGGACAAAGGTATCCAGTTCTTC. Translating gives CASSESDKGIQFF.

The chain links TRBV12-3 or TRBV12-4 to TRBJ1-3, with D unclear. V lost 7 bases and J lost 7, with 11 bases in between. The CDR3 extends over 12 amino acids. The CDR3 sequence is CASTVTRNTIYF. DNA for the CDR3: TGTGCCAGCACCGTAACCCGGAACACCATATATTTT.

V gene TRBV19 combines with J gene TRBJ2-1; D is possibly TRBD2 (5 bases). This CDR3 region has 12 residues. CDR1 is LNHDA and CDR2 is SQIVND in the germline V gene (reference sequence). V was shortened by 1 base and J by 8 bases, with 6 bases between the two germline ends. CDR3 nucleotides: TGTGCCAGTAGTATAGCGAGGGATGAGCAGTTCTTC. It translates to CASSIARDEQFF.

The chain couples TRBV4-1 to TRBJ1-5, with D maybe TRBD1 (5 bases). The V gene's germline CDR1 is MGHRA and CDR2 YSYEKL. The length of the CDR3 is 16 residues. Between the trimmed V and J ends, which lost 5 bases and 5 bases, there was a span of 19 bases. This chain's CDR3 is CASSARWGLGDQPQHF. DNA for the CDR3: TGCGCCAGCAGCGCACGTTGGGGATTAGGGGATCAGCCCCAGCATTTT.

CDR3 loop: CASSMPRGGAGGKNTEAFF. The CDR3 region has the DNA TGTGCCAGTAGTATGCCCCGCGGGGGGGCAGGAGGTAAGAACACTGAAGCTTTCTTT. This chain links TRBV19 with TRBJ1-1, with a weak D call TRBD1 (6 bases). Germline CDR1 LNHDA, CDR2 SQIVND (reference sequence). CDR3 length: 19 residues. V dropped 3 bases and J dropped 1 base, with 24 bases sitting between them.

The chain joins TRBV7-8 to TRBJ2-1; a possible D gene is TRBD1 (6 bases). The CDR3 totals 14 residues. Trimming took off 6 bases at V and 7 bases at J, with 16 bases between the two ends. Germline CDR1 is SGHVS and CDR2 is FQNEAQ. The CDR3 DNA follows: TGTGCCAGCAGAGGTCAGGGGCTGTGGAATGAGCAGTTCTTC. This sequence encodes CASRGQGLWNEQFF.

This chain joins TRBV7-6 and TRBJ2-3; TRBD2 matches 7 bases. There are 16 residues in the CDR3. The germline V gene encodes CDR1 SGHVS and CDR2 FNYEAQ. V lost 1 base, J lost 0 bases, and 4 bases stayed unmatched. The CDR3 is CASSLETSRSTDTQYF. In nucleotides, the CDR3 is TGTGCCAGCAGCTTAGAGACTAGCCGGAGCACAGATACGCAGTATTTT.